The present entry profiles one T cell receptor (beta chain) with its context. Antigen specificity is unknown. The assay was immunoSEQ multiplex PCR, and TCRdb's table has in-frame clones only and misses some. Among fewer than 40,000 clones listed, around nine tenths were seen once. This sample is part of a study of T cell clonotyping in hematopoietic cell transplantation. Study-level points and caveats: Pathologically expanded recipient clonotypes increased progressively from day 30 to day 180 as diversity fell.

Germline lookup yields CDR1 SGHRS and CDR2 YFSETQ. The CDR3 has 16 amino acids. V lost 3 bases to trimming and J lost 7 bases; unmatched junction nucleotides: 8. Sequences were obtained from peripheral blood mononuclear cells. The chain couples TRBV5-1 to TRBJ2-2; 11 bases are a match to TRBD1. The TCR was taken from a woman in her thirties or forties in good health. Some clones in this sample may be carry-over from other donors' samples. The CDR3 region is CASSSSGQGDGGELFF. The CDR3 bases are TGCGCCAGCAGCTCCTCGGGACAGGGGGATGGCGGGGAGCTGTTTTTT.